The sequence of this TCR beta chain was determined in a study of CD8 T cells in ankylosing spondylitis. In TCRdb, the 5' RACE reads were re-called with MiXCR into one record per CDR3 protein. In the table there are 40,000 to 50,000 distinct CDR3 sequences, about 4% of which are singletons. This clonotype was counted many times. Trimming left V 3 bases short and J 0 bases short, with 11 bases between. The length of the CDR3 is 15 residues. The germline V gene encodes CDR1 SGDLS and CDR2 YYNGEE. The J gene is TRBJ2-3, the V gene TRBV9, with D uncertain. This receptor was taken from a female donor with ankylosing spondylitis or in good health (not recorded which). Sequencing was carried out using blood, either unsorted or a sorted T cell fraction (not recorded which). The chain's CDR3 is CASSETLSSTDTQYF. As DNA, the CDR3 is TGTGCCAGCAGCGAGACCCTATCTAGCACAGATACGCAGTATTTT.